This paragraph reports one T cell receptor beta chain. Its cognate antigen is unknown. This sample is part of a study of CXCR3-negative and CXCR3-positive naive CD8 T cells. Study results and limitations: Similar TRBV-TRBJ gene usage was seen in naive CXCR3-negative and CXCR3-positive cells, but not in memory cells. Similarly elevated diversity marked both naive subsets, with memory CD8+ cells showing far lower diversity. TRB CDR3s were more hydrophobic in CXCR3-positive than in CXCR3-negative naive cells. TRB CDR3 properties indicated TCR strength, while surface CD5 was similar across naive subsets.

The TRB cDNA libraries were prepared by 5' RACE with UMI labels. TCRdb reprocessed the 5' RACE reads, with one entry per CDR3 protein and no DNA. The sample has around 84,000 distinct CDR3 sequences. The CDR3 extends over 16 amino acids. Germline loops: CDR1 MGHRA, CDR2 YSYEKL. The clonotype originates from a human donor in good health. Some clones in this sample may be carry-over from other donors' samples. The material sequenced was naive CXCR3+ CD8+ T cells from blood. Subset indicated: CD45RO-CCR7+CD27+CD95- naive CD8+ T cells expressing CXCR3 (TNR3+). The chain carries TRBV4-1 and TRBJ2-1; the TCRdb D gene call, TRBD2, has no DNA to confirm it. This CDR3 is CASSQGTSGGAGEQFF.